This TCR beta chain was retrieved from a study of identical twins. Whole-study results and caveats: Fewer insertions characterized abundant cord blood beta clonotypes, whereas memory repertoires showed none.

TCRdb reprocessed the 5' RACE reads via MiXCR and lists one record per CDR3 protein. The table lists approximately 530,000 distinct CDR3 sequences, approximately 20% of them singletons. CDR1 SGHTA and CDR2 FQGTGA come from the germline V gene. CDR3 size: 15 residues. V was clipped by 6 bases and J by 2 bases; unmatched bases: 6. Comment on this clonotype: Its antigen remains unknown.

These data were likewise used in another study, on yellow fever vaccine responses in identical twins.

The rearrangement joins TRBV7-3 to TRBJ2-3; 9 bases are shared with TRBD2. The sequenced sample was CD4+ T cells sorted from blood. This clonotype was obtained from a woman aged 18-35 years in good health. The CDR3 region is CASSRLAEDTDTQYF. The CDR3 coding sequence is TGTGCCAGCAGTCGACTAGCGGAGGACACAGATACGCAGTATTTT. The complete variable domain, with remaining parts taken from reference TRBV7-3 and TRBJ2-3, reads GAGVSQTPSNKVTEKGKYVELRCDPISGHTALYWYRQSLGQGPEFLIYFQGTGAADDSGLPNDRFFAVRPEGSVSTLKIQRTERGDSAVYLCASSRLAEDTDTQYFGPGTRLTVL.